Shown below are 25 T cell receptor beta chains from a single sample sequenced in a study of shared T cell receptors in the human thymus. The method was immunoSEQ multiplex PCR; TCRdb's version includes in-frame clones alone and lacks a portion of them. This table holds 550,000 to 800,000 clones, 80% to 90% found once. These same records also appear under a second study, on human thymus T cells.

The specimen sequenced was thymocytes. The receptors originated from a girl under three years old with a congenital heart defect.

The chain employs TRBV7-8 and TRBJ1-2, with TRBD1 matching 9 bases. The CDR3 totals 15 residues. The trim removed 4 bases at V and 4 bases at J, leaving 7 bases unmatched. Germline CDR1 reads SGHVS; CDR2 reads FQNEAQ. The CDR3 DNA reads TGTGCCAGCAGCTCCTGCCCGGACAGGGGCTATGGCTACACCTTC. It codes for CASSSCPDRGYGYTF.

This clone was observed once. The CDR3 coding sequence is TGCGCCAGCAGCTTCGTTAGGGAGACGAACACTGAAGCTTTCTTT. It encodes CASSFVRETNTEAFF. This chain links TRBV5-1 with TRBJ1-1; no definite D call. The V end was cut by 2 bases, the J end by 1 base, with 12 bases between. Germline assignment: CDR1 SGHRS and CDR2 YFSETQ. The CDR3 totals 15 residues.

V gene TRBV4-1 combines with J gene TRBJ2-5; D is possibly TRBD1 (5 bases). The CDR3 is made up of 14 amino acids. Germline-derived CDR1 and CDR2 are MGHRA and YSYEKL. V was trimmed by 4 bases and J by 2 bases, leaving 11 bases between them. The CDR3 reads CASSPAKGQETQYF. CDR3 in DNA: TGCGCCAGCAGCCCGGCCAAGGGGCAAGAGACCCAGTACTTC.

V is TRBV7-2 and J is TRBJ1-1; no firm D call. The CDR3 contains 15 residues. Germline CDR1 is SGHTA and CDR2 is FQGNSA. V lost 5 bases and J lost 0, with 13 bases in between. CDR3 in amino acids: CASSPRVAVNTEAFF. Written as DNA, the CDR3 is TGTGCCAGCAGCCCCCGTGTGGCGGTGAACACTGAAGCTTTCTTT. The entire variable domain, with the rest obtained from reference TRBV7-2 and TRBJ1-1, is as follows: GAGVSQSPSNKVTEKGKDVELRCDPISGHTALYWYRQSLGQGLEFLIYFQGNSAPDKSGLPSDRFSAERTGGSVSTLTIQRTQQEDSAVYLCASSPRVAVNTEAFFGQGTRLTVV.

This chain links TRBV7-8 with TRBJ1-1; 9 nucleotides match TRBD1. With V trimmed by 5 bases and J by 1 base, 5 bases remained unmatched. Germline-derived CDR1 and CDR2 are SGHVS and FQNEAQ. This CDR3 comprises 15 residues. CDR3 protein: CASSNRDRENTEAFF. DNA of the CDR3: TGTGCCAGCAGCAACCGGGACAGGGAGAACACTGAAGCTTTCTTT.

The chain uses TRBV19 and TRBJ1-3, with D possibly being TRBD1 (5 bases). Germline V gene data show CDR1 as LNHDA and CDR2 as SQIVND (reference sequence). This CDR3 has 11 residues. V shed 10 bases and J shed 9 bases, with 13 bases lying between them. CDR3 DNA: TGTGCCACCAAAGGGGTAGGCACCATATATTTT. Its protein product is CATKGVGTIYF.

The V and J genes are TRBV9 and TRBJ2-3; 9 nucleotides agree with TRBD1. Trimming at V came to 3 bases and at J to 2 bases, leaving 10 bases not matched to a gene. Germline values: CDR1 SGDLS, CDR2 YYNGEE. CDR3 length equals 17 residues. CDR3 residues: CASSGGTGRLITDTQYF. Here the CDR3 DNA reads TGTGCCAGCAGCGGAGGGACAGGGAGGCTAATCACAGATACGCAGTATTTT.

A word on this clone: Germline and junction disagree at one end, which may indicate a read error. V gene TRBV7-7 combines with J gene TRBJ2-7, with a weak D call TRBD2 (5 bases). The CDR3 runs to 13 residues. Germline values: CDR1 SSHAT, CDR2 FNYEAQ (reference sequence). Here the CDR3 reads CASSLIRGNEQYF. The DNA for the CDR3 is TGTGCTAGCAGCTTAATCCGGGGAAACGAGCAGTACTTC.

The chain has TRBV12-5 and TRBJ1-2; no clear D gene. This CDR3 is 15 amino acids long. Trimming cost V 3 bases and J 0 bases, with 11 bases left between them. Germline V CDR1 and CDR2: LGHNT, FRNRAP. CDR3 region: CASGLSGPANYGYTF. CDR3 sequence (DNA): TGTGCTAGTGGTTTATCGGGTCCGGCTAACTATGGCTACACCTTC.

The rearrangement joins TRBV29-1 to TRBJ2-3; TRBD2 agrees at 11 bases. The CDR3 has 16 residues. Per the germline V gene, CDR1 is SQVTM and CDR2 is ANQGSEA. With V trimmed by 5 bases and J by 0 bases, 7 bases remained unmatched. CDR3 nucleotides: TGCAGCGTTACACCCGGGACTAGCGGAAGCACAGATACGCAGTATTTT. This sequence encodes CSVTPGTSGSTDTQYF.

The CDR3 DNA reads TGTGCCAGCAGTTACAAGGACAGGGGAGACAATGAGCAGTTCTTC. This codes for CASSYKDRGDNEQFF. The rearrangement uses TRBV6-5 and TRBJ2-1, with 9 positions matching TRBD1. J lost 5 bases, V lost 2 bases, and 4 bases had no gene match. The germline CDR1 and CDR2 sequences are MNHEY and SVGAGI. This CDR3 spans 15 amino acids.

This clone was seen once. The CDR3 is CSVELPGISGNTIYF. For the CDR3, the DNA is TGCAGCGTTGAATTACCGGGGATCTCTGGAAACACCATATATTTT. This rearrangement joins TRBV29-1 to TRBJ1-3; D not certain. CDR1 is SQVTM and CDR2 is ANQGSEA in the germline V gene. V gave up 2 bases and J gave up 0 bases, with 11 bases separating them. The length of the CDR3 is 15 residues.

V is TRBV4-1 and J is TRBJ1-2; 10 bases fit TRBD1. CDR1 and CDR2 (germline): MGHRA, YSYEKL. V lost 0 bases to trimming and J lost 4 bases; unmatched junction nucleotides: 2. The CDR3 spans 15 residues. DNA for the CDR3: TGCGCCAGCAGCCAAGACCGGGACAGGGGCTATGGCTACACCTTC. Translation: CASSQDRDRGYGYTF.

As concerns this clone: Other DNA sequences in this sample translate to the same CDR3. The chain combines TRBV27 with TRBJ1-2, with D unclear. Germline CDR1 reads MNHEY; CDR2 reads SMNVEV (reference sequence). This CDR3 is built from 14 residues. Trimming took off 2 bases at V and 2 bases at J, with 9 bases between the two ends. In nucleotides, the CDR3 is TGTGCCAGCAGTTTAAGCGGGCAAAACTATGGCTACACCTTC. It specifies CASSLSGQNYGYTF.

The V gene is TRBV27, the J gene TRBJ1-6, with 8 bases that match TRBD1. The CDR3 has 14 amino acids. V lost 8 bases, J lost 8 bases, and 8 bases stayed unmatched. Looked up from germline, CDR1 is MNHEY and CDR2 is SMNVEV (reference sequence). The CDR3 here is CASGPGQGYSPLHF. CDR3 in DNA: TGTGCCAGCGGGCCAGGACAGGGTTATTCACCCCTCCACTTT.

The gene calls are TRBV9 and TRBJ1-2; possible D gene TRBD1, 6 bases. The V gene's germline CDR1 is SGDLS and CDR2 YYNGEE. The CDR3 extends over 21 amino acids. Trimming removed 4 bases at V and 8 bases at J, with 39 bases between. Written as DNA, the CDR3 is TGTGCCAGCAGCCCCCAGCGGTGGGGGCCAAAGCCTTTCCCCTTTAAGGAGGGCTACACCTTC. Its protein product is CASSPQRWGPKPFPFKEGYTF.

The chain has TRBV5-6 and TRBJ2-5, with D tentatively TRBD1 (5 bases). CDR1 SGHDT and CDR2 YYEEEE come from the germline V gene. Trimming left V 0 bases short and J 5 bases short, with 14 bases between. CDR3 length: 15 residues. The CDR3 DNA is TGTGCCAGCAGCTTGGAAGGACACTCCCCGGAGACCCAGTACTTC. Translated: CASSLEGHSPETQYF.

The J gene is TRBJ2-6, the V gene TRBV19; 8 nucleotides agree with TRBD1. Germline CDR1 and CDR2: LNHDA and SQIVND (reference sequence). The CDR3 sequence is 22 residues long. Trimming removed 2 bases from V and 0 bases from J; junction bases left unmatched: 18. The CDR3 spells CASSIQERLPGQESSGANVLTF. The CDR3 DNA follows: TGTGCCAGTAGTATACAGGAACGCCTCCCGGGACAGGAGTCCTCTGGGGCCAACGTCCTGACTTTC.

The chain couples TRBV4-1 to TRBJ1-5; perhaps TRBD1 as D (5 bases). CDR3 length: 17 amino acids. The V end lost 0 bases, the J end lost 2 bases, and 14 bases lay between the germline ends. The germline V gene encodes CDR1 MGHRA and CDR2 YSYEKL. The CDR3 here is CASSQDRVRVGNQPQHF. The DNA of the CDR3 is TGCGCCAGCAGCCAAGATCGGGTCAGGGTCGGCAATCAGCCCCAGCATTTT.

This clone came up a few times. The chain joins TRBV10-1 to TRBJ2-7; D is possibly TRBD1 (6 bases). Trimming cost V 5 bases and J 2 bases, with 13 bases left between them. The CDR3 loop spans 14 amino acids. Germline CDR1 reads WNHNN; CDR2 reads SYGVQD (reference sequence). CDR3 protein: CASSTETGPYEQYF. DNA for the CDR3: TGCGCCAGCAGTACAGAAACAGGGCCCTACGAGCAGTACTTC.

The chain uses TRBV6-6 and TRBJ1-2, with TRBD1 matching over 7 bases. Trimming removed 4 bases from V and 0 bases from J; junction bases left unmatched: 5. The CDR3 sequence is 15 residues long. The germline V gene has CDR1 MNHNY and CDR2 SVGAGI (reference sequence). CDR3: CASSSGQLANYGYTF. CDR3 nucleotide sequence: TGTGCCAGCAGTTCGGGACAGCTAGCTAACTATGGCTACACCTTC.

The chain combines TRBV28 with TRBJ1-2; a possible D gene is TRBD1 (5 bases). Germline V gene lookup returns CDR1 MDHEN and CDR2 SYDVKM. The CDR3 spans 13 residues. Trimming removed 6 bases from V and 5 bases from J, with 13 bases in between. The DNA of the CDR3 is TGTGCCAGCAGGCGGGACCAGCTATATGGCTACACCTTC. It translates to CASRRDQLYGYTF.

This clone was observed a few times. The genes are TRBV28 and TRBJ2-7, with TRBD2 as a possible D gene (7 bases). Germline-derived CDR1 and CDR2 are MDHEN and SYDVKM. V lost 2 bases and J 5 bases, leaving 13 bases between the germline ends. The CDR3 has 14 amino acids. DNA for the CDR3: TGTGCCAGCAGTTTAGGGGGGGGCGGGGACGAGCAGTACTTC. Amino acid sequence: CASSLGGGGDEQYF.

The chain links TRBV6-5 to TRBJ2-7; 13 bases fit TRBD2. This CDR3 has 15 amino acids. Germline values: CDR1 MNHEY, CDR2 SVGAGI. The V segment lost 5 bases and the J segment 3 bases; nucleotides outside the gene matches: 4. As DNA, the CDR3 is TGTGCCAGCAGTATACTAGCGGGGGGGGACTACGAGCAGTACTTC. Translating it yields CASSILAGGDYEQYF.

The DNA of the CDR3 is TGTGCCAGCAGCACTACAGGGGGAAACTCGTTCTATGGCTACACCTTC. Translated, it gives CASSTTGGNSFYGYTF. V usage is TRBV28 and J usage is TRBJ1-2, with 8 bases aligning to TRBD1. The J segment lost 4 bases and the V segment lost 6 bases, leaving 13 bases of the junction unmatched. Germline lookup yields CDR1 MDHEN and CDR2 SYDVKM. The length of the CDR3 is 16 residues.